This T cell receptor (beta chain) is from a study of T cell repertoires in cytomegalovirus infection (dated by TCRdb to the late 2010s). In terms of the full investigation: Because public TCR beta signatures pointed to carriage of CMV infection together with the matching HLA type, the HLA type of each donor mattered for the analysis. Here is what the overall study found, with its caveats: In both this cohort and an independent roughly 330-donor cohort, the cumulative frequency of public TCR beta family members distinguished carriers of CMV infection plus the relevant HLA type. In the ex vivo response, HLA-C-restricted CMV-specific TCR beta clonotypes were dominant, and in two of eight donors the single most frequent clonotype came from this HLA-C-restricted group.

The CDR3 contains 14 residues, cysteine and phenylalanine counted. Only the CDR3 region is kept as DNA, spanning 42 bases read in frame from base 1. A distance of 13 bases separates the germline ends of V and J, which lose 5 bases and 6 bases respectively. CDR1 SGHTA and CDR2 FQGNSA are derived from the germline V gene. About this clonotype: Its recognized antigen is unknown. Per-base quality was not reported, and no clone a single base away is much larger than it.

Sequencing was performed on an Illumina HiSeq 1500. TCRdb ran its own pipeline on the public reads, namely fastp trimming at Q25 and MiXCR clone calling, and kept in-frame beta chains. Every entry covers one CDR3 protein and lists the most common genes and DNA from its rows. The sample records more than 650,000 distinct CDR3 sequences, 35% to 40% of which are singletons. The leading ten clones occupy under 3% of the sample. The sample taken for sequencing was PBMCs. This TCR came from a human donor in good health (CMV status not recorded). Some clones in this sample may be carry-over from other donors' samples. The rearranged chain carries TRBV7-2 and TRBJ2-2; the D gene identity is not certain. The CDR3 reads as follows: CASSPAGGAGELFF. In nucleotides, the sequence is TGTGCCAGCAGCCCCGCCGGCGGCGCCGGGGAGCTGTTTTTT.